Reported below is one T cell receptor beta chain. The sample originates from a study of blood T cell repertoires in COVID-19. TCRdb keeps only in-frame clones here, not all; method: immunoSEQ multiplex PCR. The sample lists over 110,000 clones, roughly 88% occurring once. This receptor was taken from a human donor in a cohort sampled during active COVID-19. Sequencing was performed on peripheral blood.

The CDR3 protein is CASTPGPGGSYEQYF. Here the CDR3 DNA reads TGTGCCAGCACGCCAGGCCCAGGGGGCTCCTACGAGCAGTACTTC. The rearrangement links TRBV2 to TRBJ2-7; 7 bases map to TRBD1. CDR1 SNHLY and CDR2 FYNNEI come from the germline V gene. The CDR3 is 15 amino acids. J was trimmed by 0 bases and V by 7 bases; bases with no gene match: 9.